This T cell receptor (beta chain) was sequenced for a study of cytomegalovirus exposure and HLA in healthy donors. Study at large: HLA-typed donors were the source of about 85 million unique TCRs, which an early data release held. Study-level results: The authors later found most CMV-associated TCR beta chains appeared HLA-restricted.

Vbeta (60) and Jbeta (13) primers were used in the PCR. The method was immunoSEQ multiplex PCR; TCRdb's version includes in-frame clones alone and lacks a portion of them. Seen here are around 170,000 clones, roughly 76% observed once, and the top ten hold less than 7%. Comments on this clone: As yet, its antigen is unknown.

The TCR sequence derives from a man aged 35 to 55 in good health and CMV-seropositive. Source material: PBMCs.

The DNA for the CDR3 is TGTGCCACCAGGACAGGGGGCGAACCTAACTATGGCTACACCTTC. Protein: CATRTGGEPNYGYTF. The chain has TRBV27 and TRBJ1-2; TRBD1 agrees at 11 bases. V was pared by 10 bases and J by 0 bases, with 7 bases of the junction left unmatched. The germline V gene encodes CDR1 MNHEY and CDR2 SMNVEV (reference sequence). The CDR3 length is 15 residues.